The 19 T cell receptor beta chains below come from one sample, sequenced in a study of cytomegalovirus exposure and HLA in healthy donors. The PCR contained 60 Vbeta and 13 Jbeta primers. Only in-frame clones appear in the TCRdb table, and some are missing; sequencing was by immunoSEQ multiplex PCR. The profile shows roughly 140,000 clones, more than 75% of them singletons. Sequences were obtained from PBMCs. These receptor sequences come from a man younger than 35 in good health and CMV-seronegative.

The CDR3: CASSRLGSTDTQYF. DNA of the CDR3: TGTGCCAGCAGCAGACTTGGGAGTACAGATACGCAGTATTTT. V is TRBV7-9 and J is TRBJ2-3; the D gene is possibly TRBD2 (5 bases). Germline values: CDR1 SEHNR, CDR2 FQNEAQ (reference sequence). Trimming took off 5 bases at V and 3 bases at J, with 12 bases between the two ends. The CDR3 consists of 14 residues.

V gene TRBV2 combines with J gene TRBJ2-1, with 16 bases matching TRBD2. Germline CDR1 and CDR2: SNHLY and FYNNEI. The CDR3 has 14 amino acids. Trimming removed 6 bases from V and 14 bases from J; junction bases left unmatched: 7. Here the CDR3 reads CASRAGTSGRGEFF. Written as DNA, the CDR3 is TGTGCCAGCAGGGCCGGGACTAGCGGGAGGGGAGAGTTCTTC.

The CDR3 region is CASSFPDSGGDLGYNEQFF. CDR3 in DNA: TGTGCCAGCAGCTTTCCAGATAGCGGGGGGGACTTGGGATACAATGAGCAGTTCTTC. This chain links TRBV7-6 with TRBJ2-1, with 11 bases identical to TRBD2. The junction had 14 bases not matched to a gene; V was cut back by 3 bases and J by 4 bases. The CDR3 is 19 residues long. CDR1 is SGHVS, CDR2 FNYEAQ, per germline.

CDR3 in DNA: TGCGCCAGCAATGGAGGGCAGGGCCAATACGAGCAGTACTTC. Its translation is CASNGGQGQYEQYF. The chain employs TRBV5-1 and TRBJ2-7, with D possibly TRBD2 on 6 matching bases. V gave up 6 bases and J gave up 4 bases, with 17 bases separating them. This CDR3 has 14 residues. Germline-derived CDR1 and CDR2 are SGHRS and YFSETQ.

The chain uses TRBV7-3 and TRBJ2-2; TRBD2 matches 12 bases. Per germline, CDR1 SGHTA and CDR2 FQGTGA. V shed 2 bases, J shed 6 bases, and the junction held 4 bases outside the gene matches. The CDR3 consists of 16 residues. The CDR3 DNA reads as TGTGCCAGCAGCTTACTAGCGGGAGGGCCCTCCGGGGAGCTGTTTTTT. Translation gives CASSLLAGGPSGELFF.

The chain employs TRBV2 and TRBJ2-1, with 11 nucleotides matching TRBD2. CDR1 and CDR2 (germline): SNHLY, FYNNEI. This CDR3 region has 15 residues. V lost 6 bases and J lost 2; bases outside the gene matches: 3. The DNA for the CDR3 is TGTGCCAGCAGGCCGGGACTAGCGGCCTACAATGAGCAGTTCTTC. It encodes CASRPGLAAYNEQFF.

This clone came up a few times. The rearrangement links TRBV6-1 to TRBJ2-3, with D unclear. Trimming removed 2 bases at V and 5 bases at J, with 11 bases between. CDR1 is MNHNS and CDR2 is SASEGT in the germline V gene. CDR3 length: 14 amino acids. The CDR3 DNA sequence: TGTGCCAGCAGTGAATCGGTTTTACTAGATACGCAGTATTTT. It codes for CASSESVLLDTQYF.

This clone showed up just once. The J gene is TRBJ1-6, the V gene TRBV5-1, with D tentatively TRBD1 (5 bases). Germline V gene sequence: CDR1 SGHRS, CDR2 YFSETQ. The CDR3 extends over 16 amino acids. V was cut by 1 base and J by 0 bases, with 8 bases left in between. This chain's CDR3 is CASSLMGGSYNSPLHF. The CDR3 region has the DNA TGCGCCAGCAGCTTGATGGGGGGCTCCTATAATTCACCCCTCCACTTT.

A few counts support this clone. This rearrangement joins TRBV5-4 to TRBJ2-5; TRBD1 agrees at 9 bases. The CDR3 spans 15 residues. V trimming: 1 base; J trimming: 5 bases; junction bases outside the gene matches: 6. Germline-derived CDR1 and CDR2 are SGHNT and YYREEE (reference sequence). In nucleotides, the CDR3 is TGTGCCAGCAGCTTGTCCGGGACAGGGTCGGAGACCCAGTACTTC. Protein: CASSLSGTGSETQYF.

The chain has TRBV6-1 and TRBJ2-7, with TRBD2 matching over 8 bases. After removal of 4 bases from V and 5 bases from J, the junction contained 7 bases not matched to a gene. Per germline, CDR1 MNHNS and CDR2 SASEGT. CDR3 length: 14 residues. In nucleotides, the CDR3 is TGTGCCAGCAGTGTGCCGGGAGGGTTCCACGAGCAGTACTTC. Translated: CASSVPGGFHEQYF.

The chain links TRBV5-8 to TRBJ2-3; 9 nucleotides line up with TRBD1. V gave up 3 bases and J gave up 5 bases; unmatched junction bases: 13. Looked up from germline, CDR1 is SGHTS and CDR2 is YDEGEE. The CDR3 runs 17 residues. The CDR3 DNA reads TGTGCCAGCAGCTCATCCGGGACAGGGATTAGCGGAGATACGCAGTATTTT. Residues: CASSSSGTGISGDTQYF.

The CDR3 DNA is TGTGCCAGTAGTTTGCCCGGGACAGGGACCCTCGAGCAGTACTTC. Encoded protein: CASSLPGTGTLEQYF. V usage is TRBV19 and J usage is TRBJ2-7; 9 positions match TRBD1. Per germline, CDR1 LNHDA and CDR2 SQIVND (reference sequence). There are 15 residues in the CDR3. After removal of 5 bases from V and 6 bases from J, the junction contained 11 bases not matched to a gene.

The chain carries TRBV7-2 and TRBJ1-4; D call uncertain. Trimming cost V 0 bases and J 8 bases, with 13 bases left between them. The CDR3 runs 15 residues. Germline V gives CDR1 SGHTA, CDR2 FQGNSA. In nucleotides, the CDR3 is TGTGCCAGCAGCTTAGCGGGGAGGTTTAGCGAAAAACTGTTTTTT. Encoded protein: CASSLAGRFSEKLFF.

CDR3 amino acids: CASVRPERSSYEQYF. The CDR3 DNA follows: TGTGCCTCCGTCCGACCCGAAAGGAGCTCCTACGAGCAGTACTTC. The V and J genes are TRBV2 and TRBJ2-7, with unresolved D. The V and J ends lost 11 bases and 0 bases respectively, with 20 bases between them. In germline, CDR1 is SNHLY, CDR2 FYNNEI. The CDR3 has 15 amino acids.

V and J are TRBV10-1 and TRBJ1-6; D might be TRBD1 (6 bases). V gave up 5 bases and J gave up 5 bases, with 16 bases separating them. CDR3 size: 16 residues. Germline V gene lookup returns CDR1 WNHNN and CDR2 SYGVQD (reference sequence). CDR3 residues: CASSYPGQRNNSPLHF. The CDR3 bases are TGCGCCAGCAGTTACCCAGGACAGAGAAATAATTCACCCCTCCACTTT.

This clone has just one count. This sequence joins TRBV7-8 and TRBJ1-1; no definite D call. The CDR3 loop spans 13 amino acids. Germline CDR1 SGHVS, CDR2 FQNEAQ. Trimming removed 2 bases from V and 1 base from J, with 5 bases in between. The CDR3 region has the DNA TGTGCCAGCAGCTTACGGGAGAACACTGAAGCTTTCTTT. Protein product: CASSLRENTEAFF.

The V and J genes are TRBV4-2 and TRBJ2-7; D is possibly TRBD2 (6 bases). Germline V gives CDR1 LGHNA, CDR2 YNFKEQ. The CDR3 spans 14 residues. The ends were cut back, 3 bases at V and 0 bases at J, with 9 bases in the middle. The CDR3 coding sequence is TGTGCCAGCAGCCACGCGGGGAGCTCCTACGAGCAGTACTTC. Residues: CASSHAGSSYEQYF.

This clone was found many times. The CDR3 loop is CASSLEEADRYEQYF. CDR3 sequence (DNA): TGTGCCAGCAGCTTGGAAGAGGCAGATAGGTACGAGCAGTACTTC. This chain joins TRBV5-6 and TRBJ2-7, with no clear D. Germline CDR1 SGHDT, CDR2 YYEEEE. CDR3 length: 15 amino acids. The ends were cut back, 0 bases at V and 4 bases at J, with 14 bases in the middle.

This rearrangement joins TRBV7-3 to TRBJ2-5; tentative D call: TRBD2 (5 bases). V was shortened by 5 bases and J by 2 bases, with 9 bases between the two germline ends. The CDR3 is made up of 13 amino acids. From germline, CDR1 is SGHTA and CDR2 FQGTGA. Here the CDR3 DNA reads TGTGCCAGCAGCCCGGGGTTGCAAGAGACCCAGTACTTC. Translated, it gives CASSPGLQETQYF. Drawing the rest from reference TRBV7-3 and TRBJ2-5, the complete variable domain is GAGVSQTPSNKVTEKGKYVELRCDPISGHTALYWYRQSLGQGPEFLIYFQGTGAADDSGLPNDRFFAVRPEGSVSTLKIQRTERGDSAVYLCASSPGLQETQYFGPGTRLLVL.